This T cell receptor beta chain was identified during a study of control samples from healthy donors and cancer patients. Clones were sequenced by immunoSEQ multiplex PCR, and TCRdb holds only the in-frame ones, with some missing. The sample lists about 160,000 clones, 85% to 90% occurring once. Germline assignment: CDR1 LGHDT and CDR2 YNNKEL (reference sequence). The CDR3 is 16 residues long. V gave up 4 bases and J gave up 0 bases, with 15 bases separating them. The receptor comes from a man under 40 in good health. The source material was blood. The chain has TRBV3-1 (or the pseudogene TRBV3-2) and TRBJ1-1; D not certain. The CDR3 loop reads CASSLTTGKMNTEAFF. Written as DNA, the CDR3 is TGTGCCAGCAGCCTCACCACCGGGAAAATGAACACTGAAGCTTTCTTT.